This T cell receptor beta chain was captured by sequencing in a study of blood T cell repertoires in COVID-19. Authors' methods: Estimates of nucleated cell counts were drawn from the amplification of reference gene primers. Measured with immunoSEQ multiplex PCR; TCRdb has only the in-frame clones, and not every one. V, J and clone size derive from that table, while D and trimming were established from the DNA sequence. Of around 40,000 clones in the sample, around 86% were seen once. The V gene lost 3 bases and the J gene lost 8 bases, with 5 bases spanning the gap. In germline, CDR1 is DFQATT, CDR2 SNEGSKA (reference sequence). CDR3 length: 10 amino acids.

The receptor comes from a man aged 50 to 60 with active COVID-19. The chain joins TRBV20-1 to TRBJ2-1; perhaps TRBD2 as D (5 bases). The sequencing sample was made of peripheral blood. The CDR3 loop reads CSASGDEQFF. CDR3 nucleotide sequence: TGCAGTGCTAGCGGGGATGAGCAGTTCTTC.